This is a list of T cell receptor beta chains from one sample in a study of T cell changes during pregnancy in multiple sclerosis. Method: immunoSEQ multiplex PCR; TCRdb's copy keeps in-frame clones and lacks some. Of 25,000 to 35,000 clones detected, roughly 90% appear once; the ten largest clones hold 7% to 10%. Source: CD8+ T cells from peripheral blood mononuclear cells, taken in the second trimester of pregnancy. The origin of the receptors is a female donor with multiple sclerosis, enrolled in a pregnancy study. The CDR3 runs from the conserved cysteine through the conserved F or W. Fields, in order: CDR3 length, clone size, V gene, J gene, CDR3 protein. Not all rows give a size; the values are once, few, many and, for expanded clones, a class.

length: 16; size: medium-sized; V: TRBV19; J: TRBJ1-1; CDR3: CASSRSLAGGEFWTFF
length: 16; size: many; V: TRBV7-9; J: TRBJ2-7; CDR3: CASSQQTAASSYEQYF
length: 15; size: NA; V: TRBV7-9; J: TRBJ1-2; CDR3: CASSSHRGPNYGYTF
length: 15; size: NA; V: TRBV11-2; J: TRBJ1-5; CDR3: CASSLGRSKNQPQHF
length: 18; size: once; V: TRBV7-9; J: TRBJ1-2; CDR3: CASSLDRDRGSLNYGYTF
length: 17; size: NA; V: TRBV4-1; J: TRBJ1-5; CDR3: CASSQASGSTRNQPQHF
length: 13; size: NA; V: TRBV6-1; J: TRBJ2-7; CDR3: CASSEGEKDEQYF
length: 16; size: few; V: TRBV4-3; J: TRBJ1-2; CDR3: CASSQEGTEARGGYTF
length: 15; size: NA; V: TRBV27; J: TRBJ1-1; CDR3: CASSLLGTPNTEAFF
length: 16; size: once; V: TRBV6-1; J: TRBJ2-1; CDR3: CASSEASGGVWNEQFF
length: 15; size: once; V: TRBV6-5; J: TRBJ2-1; CDR3: CASRRNRVGVNEQFF
length: 15; size: NA; V: TRBV5-8; J: TRBJ2-1; CDR3: CASSWAVHPLNEQFF
length: 16; size: once; V: TRBV6-6; J: TRBJ1-2; CDR3: CASSYLPTGTYYGYTF
length: 15; size: NA; V: TRBV6-5; J: TRBJ1-6; CDR3: CASSYGGAYNSPLHF
length: 19; size: NA; V: TRBV21-1; J: TRBJ1-5; CDR3: CASSKAPTRQELAREPQHF
length: 15; size: NA; V: TRBV5-1; J: TRBJ2-3; CDR3: CASSSPTEGTDTQYF
length: 14; size: NA; V: TRBV6-1; J: TRBJ2-7; CDR3: CASSLDGQSYEQYF
length: 15; size: NA; V: TRBV27; J: TRBJ2-1; CDR3: CASNFDRDKGNEQFF
length: 15; size: NA; V: TRBV30; J: TRBJ2-2; CDR3: CAWSVREALSGELFF
length: 17; size: NA; V: TRBV16; J: TRBJ2-3; CDR3: CASMRLGQRRTTDTQYF
length: 14; size: NA; V: TRBV5-6; J: TRBJ1-2; CDR3: CASSRDSPAYGYTF
length: 15; size: NA; V: TRBV7-9; J: TRBJ2-1; CDR3: CASSFGGWAYNEQFF
length: 14; size: NA; V: TRBV6-5; J: TRBJ1-5; CDR3: CASSYRNYNQPQHF
length: 13; size: NA; V: TRBV6-5; J: TRBJ1-6; CDR3: CASSYNLNSPLHF
length: 17; size: NA; V: TRBV4-1; J: TRBJ1-2; CDR3: CASSQSGGTATNYGYTF
length: 15; size: once; V: TRBV6-1; J: TRBJ1-6; CDR3: CASSGDRGSSSPLHF
length: 15; size: NA; V: TRBV6-1; J: TRBJ2-7; CDR3: CASSEWLGGGYEQYF
length: 15; size: NA; V: TRBV30; J: TRBJ2-5; CDR3: CAWGAGGARGETQYF
length: 15; size: NA; V: TRBV11-2; J: TRBJ2-7; CDR3: CASSLGPGPEYEQYF
length: 16; size: NA; V: TRBV6-6; J: TRBJ2-1; CDR3: CASSRTSGGHYNEQFF
length: 17; size: NA; V: TRBV19; J: TRBJ2-1; CDR3: CASSLAGGHSSYNEQFF
length: 14; size: once; V: TRBV19; J: TRBJ1-1; CDR3: CASRSTGAGTEAFF
length: 14; size: NA; V: TRBV9; J: TRBJ2-2; CDR3: CASQEGGNTGELFF
length: 12; size: NA; V: TRBV5-1; J: TRBJ1-2; CDR3: CASSLSGGGYTF
length: 15; size: NA; V: TRBV27; J: TRBJ2-5; CDR3: CASSFGQGEQETQYF
length: 15; size: NA; V: TRBV9; J: TRBJ2-3; CDR3: CASSVVDGGADTQYF
length: 12; size: NA; V: TRBV5-1; J: TRBJ2-7; CDR3: CASSLGAYEQYF
length: 16; size: many; V: TRBV7-9; J: TRBJ2-1; CDR3: CASSRSSGWDSDEQFF
length: 18; size: NA; V: TRBV7-3; J: TRBJ2-2; CDR3: CASSLIPGQGGDTGELFF
length: 15; size: NA; V: TRBV4-1; J: TRBJ1-2; CDR3: CASSQEFRGRVGYTF
length: 14; size: NA; V: TRBV29-1; J: TRBJ1-1; CDR3: CSVEVYRARTEAFF
length: 16; size: NA; V: TRBV30; J: TRBJ1-4; CDR3: CAWSRPGQGVGEKLFF
length: 16; size: NA; V: TRBV27; J: TRBJ2-5; CDR3: CASSPLAGGRSETQYF
length: 16; size: NA; V: TRBV4-3; J: TRBJ1-4; CDR3: CASSSAAGSGSEKLFF
length: 14; size: NA; V: TRBV6-5; J: TRBJ2-2; CDR3: CASSHDGGVGELFF
length: 15; size: NA; V: TRBV6-1; J: TRBJ2-1; CDR3: CASSETSGGYNEQFF
length: 15; size: NA; V: TRBV5-1; J: TRBJ1-3; CDR3: CASSLGGYPGNTIYF
length: 14; size: NA; V: TRBV27; J: TRBJ1-2; CDR3: CASSSLTGGYGYTF
length: 15; size: once; V: TRBV5-4; J: TRBJ2-2; CDR3: CASSAGVEVAGELFF
length: 15; size: NA; V: TRBV7-2; J: TRBJ1-2; CDR3: CASSLVAGLNYGYTF
length: 15; size: NA; V: TRBV5-1; J: TRBJ2-3; CDR3: CASTEGQGHTDTQYF
length: 14; size: NA; V: TRBV5-1; J: TRBJ2-5; CDR3: CASSLTSVEETQYF